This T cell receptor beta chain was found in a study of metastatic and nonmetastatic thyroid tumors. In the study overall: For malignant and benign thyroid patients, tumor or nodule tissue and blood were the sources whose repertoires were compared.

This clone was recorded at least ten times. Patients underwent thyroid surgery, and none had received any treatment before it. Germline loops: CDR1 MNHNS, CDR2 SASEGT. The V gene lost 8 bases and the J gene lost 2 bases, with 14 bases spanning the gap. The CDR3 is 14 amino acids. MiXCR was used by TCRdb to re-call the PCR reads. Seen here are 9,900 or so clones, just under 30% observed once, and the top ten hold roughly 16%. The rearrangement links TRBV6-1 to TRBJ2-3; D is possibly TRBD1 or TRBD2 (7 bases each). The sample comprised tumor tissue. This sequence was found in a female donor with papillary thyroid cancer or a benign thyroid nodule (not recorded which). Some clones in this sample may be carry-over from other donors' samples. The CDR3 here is CASQGGGDTDTQYF. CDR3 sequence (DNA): TGTGCCAGCCAGGGGGGGGGGGACACAGATACGCAGTATTTT.